The table lists the clone carrying this T cell receptor (beta chain) with a few counts. This record belongs to a study of T cells in Graves' hyperthyroidism and ophthalmopathy. The CDR3 regions of TCR beta were amplified from RNA transcripts. During a first-round RT-PCR of the TCR CDR3, the HTBI primer set was used. TCRdb redid the calling of the multiplex PCR reads with MiXCR, one entry per CDR3 protein. The sample holds some 530,000 distinct CDR3 sequences, 22% seen once. The germline gives CDR1 GTSNPN, CDR2 SVGIG (reference sequence). J was trimmed by 10 bases and V by 6 bases; bases with no gene match: 17. The CDR3 runs to 14 residues.

The sample consisted of blood. The chain carries TRBV30 and TRBJ1-1; 7 bases fit TRBD1. This receptor was identified in a woman aged 70-85 years with Graves' ophthalmopathy. The chain's CDR3 is CACLARGIKVSAFF. CDR3 sequence (DNA): TGTGCCTGCCTCGCCAGGGGGATCAAGGTGTCAGCTTTCTTT.